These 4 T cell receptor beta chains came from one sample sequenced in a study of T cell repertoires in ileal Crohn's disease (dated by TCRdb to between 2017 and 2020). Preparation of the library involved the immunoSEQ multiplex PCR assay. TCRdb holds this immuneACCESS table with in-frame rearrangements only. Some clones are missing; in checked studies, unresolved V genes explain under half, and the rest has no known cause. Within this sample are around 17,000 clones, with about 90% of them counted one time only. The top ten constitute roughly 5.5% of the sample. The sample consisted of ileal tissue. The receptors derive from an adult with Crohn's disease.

The CDR3 nucleotides read TGTGCCAGCAGGGAAGGAGGTTCTAACTATGGCTACACCTTC. It translates to CASREGGSNYGYTF. V gene TRBV6-5 combines with J gene TRBJ1-2; no clear D. Germline CDR1 MNHEY, CDR2 SVGAGI. The length of the CDR3 is 14 residues. V was shortened by 6 bases and J by 0 bases, with 11 bases between the two germline ends.

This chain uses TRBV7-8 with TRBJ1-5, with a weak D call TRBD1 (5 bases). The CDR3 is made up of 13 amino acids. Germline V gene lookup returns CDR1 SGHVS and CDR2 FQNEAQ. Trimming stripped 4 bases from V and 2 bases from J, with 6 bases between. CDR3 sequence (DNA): TGTGCCAGCAGCTCGGGGGGCAATCAGCCCCAGCATTTT. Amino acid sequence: CASSSGGNQPQHF. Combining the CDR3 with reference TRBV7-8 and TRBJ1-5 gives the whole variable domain GAGVSQSPRYKVAKRGQDVALRCDPISGHVSLFWYQQALGQGPEFLTYFQNEAQLDKSGLPSDRFFAERPEGSVSTLKIQRTQQEDSAVYLCASSSGGNQPQHFGDGTRLSIL.

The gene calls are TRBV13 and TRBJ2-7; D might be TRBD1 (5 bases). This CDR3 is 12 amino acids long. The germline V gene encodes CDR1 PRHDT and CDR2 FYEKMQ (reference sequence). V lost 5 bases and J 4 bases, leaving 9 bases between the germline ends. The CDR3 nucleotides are TGTGCCAGCAGCCCGCAGGGTTACGAGCAGTACTTC. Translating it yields CASSPQGYEQYF.

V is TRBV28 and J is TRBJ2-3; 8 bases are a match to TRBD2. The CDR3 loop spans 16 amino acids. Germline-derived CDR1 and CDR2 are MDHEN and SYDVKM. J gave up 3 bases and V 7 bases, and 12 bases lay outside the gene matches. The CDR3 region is CASTIGAGGITDTQYF. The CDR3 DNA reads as TGTGCCAGCACGATCGGGGCGGGAGGTATAACAGATACGCAGTATTTT.